The subject of this entry is one TCR beta chain. The antigen is unknown. The sample originates from a study of identifying expanded T cells in peripheral blood. Regarding the study as a whole: Clone count variance between roughly 2-week samples rose with total template count. Roughly 1.1 clones differed between technical replicates, versus about 16 and 19 over time.

V shed 2 bases and J shed 4 bases, with 11 bases lying between them. The CDR3 contains 14 residues. The germline V gene encodes CDR1 MNHNY and CDR2 SVGAGI (reference sequence). During the collection period, no donor immune events like infections were recorded. Clones were read by immunoSEQ multiplex PCR, and TCRdb kept only the in-frame ones, dropping some. This table has tens of thousands of clones, about 87% appearing once. The sequence came from a person aged 18-70 years in good health. The chain is built from TRBV6-6 and TRBJ2-5; perhaps TRBD2 as D (5 bases). Sequencing input: blood. In DNA, the CDR3 is TGTGCCAGCAGTTACAGGGCGGGTGGAGAGACCCAGTACTTC. This gives the protein CASSYRAGGETQYF.